The 19 T cell receptor beta chains reported below all come from one sample, sequenced in a study of blood T cell repertoires in COVID-19. Only in-frame clones appear in the TCRdb table, and some are missing; sequencing was by immunoSEQ multiplex PCR. The sample gives approximately 190,000 clones, about 80% of which show up once; around 8% is in the top ten. Input material: peripheral blood. The receptors stem from a woman in her sixties with COVID-19, enrolled during active disease.

The V gene is TRBV9, the J gene TRBJ1-4; 12 bases map to TRBD1. The CDR3 totals 19 residues. V trimming: 6 bases; J trimming: 3 bases; junction bases outside the gene matches: 15. In germline, CDR1 is SGDLS, CDR2 YYNGEE. CDR3 in amino acids: CASIINTGTGGTANEKLFF. The CDR3 DNA follows: TGTGCCAGCATCATAAACACCGGGACAGGGGGCACGGCTAATGAAAAACTGTTTTTT.

The rearrangement joins TRBV5-1 to TRBJ2-4, with 7 bases identical to TRBD1. There are 13 residues in the CDR3. V shed 0 bases and J 8 bases; nucleotides not matched to a gene: 2. Germline V gene lookup returns CDR1 SGHRS and CDR2 YFSETQ. CDR3 bases: TGCGCCAGCAGCTTGGACAGGGGAGACATTCAGTACTTC. Amino acids: CASSLDRGDIQYF.

J is TRBJ1-2 and V is TRBV11-2; D is undetermined. The CDR3 sequence is 15 residues long. V was pared by 3 bases and J by 3 bases, with 14 bases between. CDR1 is SGHAT and CDR2 is FQNNGV in the germline V gene. For the CDR3, the DNA is TGTGCCAGCAGCTTTGGGCAGACGGCCGACTATGGCTACACCTTC. Encoded protein: CASSFGQTADYGYTF.

J is TRBJ1-4 and V is TRBV28; no clear D gene. The CDR3 consists of 16 residues. Germline V gene lookup returns CDR1 MDHEN and CDR2 SYDVKM. V was cut by 3 bases and J by 0 bases, with 11 bases left in between. CDR3 bases: TGTGCCAGCAGTTTGGCAGGCCTTGCAACTAATGAAAAACTGTTTTTT. Translating it yields CASSLAGLATNEKLFF.

This clone was counted between two and nine times. The rearrangement joins TRBV20-1 to TRBJ2-3, with D uncertain. Trimming stripped 3 bases from V and 7 bases from J, with 11 bases between. This CDR3 has 12 residues. Germline lookup yields CDR1 DFQATT and CDR2 SNEGSKA (reference sequence). The CDR3 DNA reads as TGCAGTGCTAGTCCCACGGAGTATACGCAGTATTTT. As protein: CSASPTEYTQYF.

This clone was counted only a few times. The chain joins TRBV6-5 to TRBJ2-1; TRBD1 matches at 8 bases. V shed 6 bases and J 5 bases; nucleotides not matched to a gene: 6. Germline assignment: CDR1 MNHEY and CDR2 SVGAGI. CDR3 size: 14 residues. The CDR3 region has the DNA TGTGCCAGCAGGACAGGGGAAGAGAACAATGAGCAGTTCTTC. It translates to CASRTGEENNEQFF.

The chain links TRBV7-3 to TRBJ2-2; 10 nucleotides match TRBD2. Germline-derived CDR1 and CDR2 are SGHTA and FQGTGA. This CDR3 contains 15 residues. V shed 2 bases, J shed 7 bases, and the junction held 4 bases outside the gene matches. The chain's CDR3 is CASSLLAGADGELFF. The CDR3 DNA follows: TGTGCCAGCAGCTTACTAGCGGGAGCGGACGGGGAGCTGTTTTTT.

This chain connects TRBV2 to TRBJ1-1; weak D call: TRBD1 (5 bases). Germline V gives CDR1 SNHLY, CDR2 FYNNEI. Trimming left V 3 bases short and J 6 bases short, with 11 bases between. The CDR3 extends over 13 amino acids. The CDR3 region is CASSDREVAEAFF. In DNA form, the CDR3 reads TGTGCCAGCAGTGACAGGGAGGTCGCTGAAGCTTTCTTT.

This clone was counted at least ten times. The chain couples TRBV10-2 to TRBJ1-1, with TRBD1 as a possible D gene (6 bases). The CDR3 is 12 residues long. Germline V gene sequence: CDR1 WSHSY, CDR2 SAAADI. Trimming removed 2 bases at V and 7 bases at J, with 8 bases between. CDR3 in DNA: TGCGCCAGCAGTGAGACGACAGGTGAAGCTTTCTTT. This gives the protein CASSETTGEAFF.

The chain combines TRBV19 with TRBJ2-3; TRBD1 agrees at 12 bases. Trimming removed 4 bases from V and 4 bases from J; junction bases left unmatched: 9. Germline loops: CDR1 LNHDA, CDR2 SQIVND (reference sequence). The CDR3 is 17 residues long. The DNA for the CDR3 is TGTGCCAGTAGTACCCCGGGACAGGGGGCGCAGGCAGATACGCAGTATTTT. Its translation: CASSTPGQGAQADTQYF.

V gene TRBV7-2 combines with J gene TRBJ2-7; 12 positions match TRBD2. The germline gives CDR1 SGHTA, CDR2 FQGNSA. With 5 bases clipped from V and 7 bases from J, the junction kept 6 bases outside the gene matches. CDR3 length: 14 residues. The CDR3 DNA follows: TGTGCCAGCAGCGCCACTAGCGGGAGGTTTGAGCAGTACTTC. As protein: CASSATSGRFEQYF. Supplemented by reference TRBV7-2 and TRBJ2-7, the full variable domain reads GAGVSQSPSNKVTEKGKDVELRCDPISGHTALYWYRQSLGQGLEFLIYFQGNSAPDKSGLPSDRFSAERTGGSVSTLTIQRTQQEDSAVYLCASSATSGRFEQYFGPGTRLTVT.

The chain links TRBV14 to TRBJ1-6, with D possibly matching TRBD1 (5 bases). Germline CDR1 and CDR2: SGHDN and FVKESK. The CDR3 has 14 amino acids. V was pared by 1 base and J by 7 bases, with 8 bases between. CDR3 in DNA: TGTGCCAGCAGCCAAGGCAGGGAAAATTCACCCCTCCACTTT. The encoded protein is CASSQGRENSPLHF.

J is TRBJ1-5 and V is TRBV5-8; TRBD1 aligns across 9 bases. Looked up from germline, CDR1 is SGHTS and CDR2 is YDEGEE. Germline trimming cut 4 bases from V and 3 bases from J; bases unmatched to any gene: 8. The CDR3 covers 16 residues. CDR3 residues: CASSVKGQGPNQPQHF. In DNA, the CDR3 is TGTGCCAGCAGCGTAAAAGGACAGGGGCCCAATCAGCCCCAGCATTTT.

The rearrangement links TRBV7-9 to TRBJ1-4; TRBD1 is a possible D gene (5 bases). Germline values: CDR1 SEHNR, CDR2 FQNEAQ (reference sequence). Trimming stripped 1 base from V and 10 bases from J, with 22 bases between. The CDR3 loop spans 17 amino acids. DNA for the CDR3: TGTGCCAGCAGCTTAGACCCGGTAGCAGGGCCATCAAGAAAACTGTTTTTT. It yields the protein CASSLDPVAGPSRKLFF.

The rearrangement links TRBV7-9 to TRBJ1-3; D unclear. The CDR3 consists of 17 residues. The germline V gene has CDR1 SEHNR and CDR2 FQNEAQ (reference sequence). Trimming shortened V by 1 base and J by 1 base, and 14 bases separated the two germline ends. For the CDR3, the DNA is TGTGCCAGCAGCTTAGAAGACTTTCTGGCATCTGGAAACACCATATATTTT. Translating it yields CASSLEDFLASGNTIYF.

The chain employs TRBV6-5 and TRBJ2-5, with a tentative D call TRBD2 (6 bases). Trimming stripped 4 bases from V and 5 bases from J, with 17 bases between. Germline V gene sequence: CDR1 MNHEY, CDR2 SVGAGI. The CDR3 extends over 15 amino acids. This chain's CDR3 is CASSSTLTGGETQYF. CDR3 sequence (DNA): TGTGCCAGCAGTTCCACCCTTACTGGGGGGGAGACCCAGTACTTC.

This clone was picked up one time. The chain links TRBV18 to TRBJ1-3, with D tentatively TRBD1 (5 bases). Trimming left V 4 bases short and J 1 base short, with 8 bases between. CDR1 is KGHSH, CDR2 LQKENI, per germline. The length of the CDR3 is 14 residues. CDR3 DNA: TGTGCCAGCTCACGTGGGGGGTCTGGAAACACCATATATTTT. Translation gives CASSRGGSGNTIYF.

The chain has TRBV7-3 and TRBJ2-3, with 7 bases that match TRBD2. From germline, CDR1 is SGHTA and CDR2 FQGTGA. With V trimmed by 0 bases and J by 5 bases, 2 bases remained unmatched. CDR3 size: 14 residues. CDR3 sequence (DNA): TGTGCCAGCAGCTTAACGGCGGGAGTAGATACGCAGTATTTT. This codes for CASSLTAGVDTQYF.

The chain carries TRBV19 and TRBJ2-2; possible D gene TRBD1, 5 bases. The ends were cut back, 6 bases at V and 2 bases at J, with 10 bases in the middle. From germline, CDR1 is LNHDA and CDR2 SQIVND (reference sequence). The CDR3 has 14 residues. CDR3 DNA sequence: TGTGCCAGTAGGACCAGGGCAAACACCGGGGAGCTGTTTTTT. Encoded protein: CASRTRANTGELFF.